Only a few counts were recorded for the clone carrying this T cell receptor (beta chain). The CDR3 covers 15 residues. The ends lost 6 bases at V and 6 bases at J; junction bases unmatched: 11. Germline values: CDR1 SNHLY, CDR2 FYNNEI. This specimen comes from a study of blood T cell repertoires in COVID-19. Measured with immunoSEQ multiplex PCR; TCRdb has only the in-frame clones, and not every one. The top ten hold 2.5% to 3% of the sample, which has about 340,000 clones, around four fifths seen once. The receptor comes from a young man with active or convalescent COVID-19. The chain uses TRBV2 and TRBJ1-1, with 9 bases fitting TRBD1. The sequenced sample was peripheral blood. The CDR3 protein is CASSVRDRAFAEAFF. The CDR3 nucleotides read TGTGCCAGCAGCGTACGGGACAGGGCTTTCGCTGAAGCTTTCTTT. The full variable domain, completed using reference TRBV2 and TRBJ1-1, is EPEVTQTPSHQVTQMGQEVILRCVPISNHLYFYWYRQILGQKVEFLVSFYNNEISEKSEIFDDQFSVERPDGSNFTLKIRSTKLEDSAMYFCASSVRDRAFAEAFFGQGTRLTVV.